Listed here are 18 T cell receptor beta chains from one sample, sequenced in a study of early T cells in non-severe SARS-CoV-2 infection. TCRdb re-called the 5' RACE reads through MiXCR, storing one row per CDR3 protein. The repertoire has roughly 45,000 distinct CDR3 sequences, over 5% of them found once; the top ten carry approximately 6.3%. Sequences were derived from whole blood, sampled at baseline. These receptor sequences come from an adult who was a healthcare worker with PCR-confirmed SARS-CoV-2 infection or an uninfected control (not recorded which).

The table lists this clonotype with many counts. The rearrangement joins TRBV29-1 to TRBJ2-7, with 13 bases matching TRBD2. V dropped 6 bases and J dropped 7; count of bases not matched to a gene: 3. The CDR3 runs 12 residues. CDR1 and CDR2 from the germline V gene are SQVTM and ANQGSEA. The DNA of the CDR3 is TGCAGCGTGGGACTAGCGGGAAGGGAGCAGTACTTC. Its translation is CSVGLAGREQYF.

The chain links TRBV12-3 or TRBV12-4 to TRBJ2-5; D call uncertain. The CDR3 is made up of 16 amino acids. Trimming took 1 base from V and 0 from J, leaving 12 bases between them. The CDR3 bases are TGTGCCAGCAGTTTAGGTGTGGAGACGTACCAAGAGACCCAGTACTTC. This sequence encodes CASSLGVETYQETQYF.

The V and J genes are TRBV6-2 or TRBV6-3 and TRBJ1-1; 9 bases line up with TRBD1. Germline CDR1 MNHEY, CDR2 SVGEGT. The CDR3 is 15 amino acids. V lost 6 bases and J lost 4; bases outside the gene matches: 9. The CDR3: CASRQGARVATEAFF. CDR3 nucleotides: TGTGCCAGCAGACAGGGGGCCAGGGTGGCCACTGAAGCTTTCTTT.

V is TRBV29-1 and J is TRBJ2-2; 7 nucleotides align to TRBD1. With V trimmed by 5 bases and J by 0 bases, 6 bases remained unmatched. Germline loops: CDR1 SQVTM, CDR2 ANQGSEA. The CDR3 spans 15 residues. CDR3 sequence (DNA): TGCAGCGTTACGCACAGGGGCGCGAACACCGGGGAGCTGTTTTTT. This encodes CSVTHRGANTGELFF.

There are many counts of this clonotype. The V gene is TRBV12-3 or TRBV12-4, the J gene TRBJ1-3; possible D gene TRBD1, 6 bases. This CDR3 contains 14 residues. The V gene lost 9 bases and the J gene lost 0 bases, with 12 bases spanning the gap. In nucleotides, the CDR3 is TGTGCCAGTGCAACAGGGAACTCTGGAAACACCATATATTTT. This codes for CASATGNSGNTIYF.

This clonotype was recorded many times. The gene calls are TRBV7-8 and TRBJ2-2; 11 bases map to TRBD2. The CDR3 is 16 amino acids. Losses at the gene ends were 3 bases for V and 6 bases for J; bases not matched to a gene: 6. Looked up from germline, CDR1 is SGHVS and CDR2 is FQNEAQ. The DNA of the CDR3 is TGTGCCAGCAGCTTGGGGCTAGCGGGAGGATCCGGGGAGCTGTTTTTT. This codes for CASSLGLAGGSGELFF.

This clonotype was observed a few times. The rearrangement joins TRBV5-1 to TRBJ2-7; TRBD1 matches at 8 bases. With V trimmed by 4 bases and J by 4 bases, 7 bases remained unmatched. The CDR3 contains 14 residues. Per the germline V gene, CDR1 is SGHRS and CDR2 is YFSETQ. CDR3 amino acids: CASSKDRAGYEQYF. For the CDR3, the DNA is TGCGCCAGCAGCAAGGACAGGGCGGGGTACGAGCAGTACTTC.

In this sample, this clonotype turned up many times. CDR3: CSARGPYGGSGEQYF. In DNA, the CDR3 is TGCAGTGCTAGAGGCCCCTACGGAGGTTCGGGCGAGCAGTACTTC. The chain recombines TRBV20-1 with TRBJ2-7; maybe TRBD2 (5 bases). The CDR3 totals 15 residues. The V gene lost 1 base and the J gene lost 6 bases, with 19 bases spanning the gap. CDR1 is DFQATT, CDR2 SNEGSKA, per germline (reference sequence).

This clonotype was counted many times. The genes are TRBV6-2 or TRBV6-3 and TRBJ2-7; 8 nucleotides match TRBD2. The V gene end was trimmed by 7 bases and the J gene end by 6 bases; junction bases not matched to a gene: 5. The V gene's germline CDR1 is MNHEY and CDR2 SVGEGT. The CDR3 has 12 residues. DNA of the CDR3: TGTGCCAGCAAACCAGCGGGAGCCGAGCAGTACTTC. Translated, it gives CASKPAGAEQYF.

This clonotype came up a few times. The V and J genes are TRBV7-8 and TRBJ1-2; TRBD1 matches 12 bases. CDR1 and CDR2 (germline): SGHVS, FQNEAQ. J lost 14 bases, V lost 2 bases, and 9 bases had no gene match. The CDR3 length is 14 residues. This chain's CDR3 is CASSLLRDRGQGTF. The CDR3 region has the DNA TGTGCCAGCAGCTTACTCCGGGACAGGGGGCAGGGAACCTTC. The complete variable domain, with remaining parts taken from reference TRBV7-8 and TRBJ1-2, reads GAGVSQSPRYKVAKRGQDVALRCDPISGHVSLFWYQQALGQGPEFLTYFQNEAQLDKSGLPSDRFFAERPEGSVSTLKIQRTQQEDSAVYLCASSLLRDRGQGTFGSGTRLTVV.

Many counts were recorded for this clonotype. The rearrangement links TRBV24-1 to TRBJ2-7; TRBD1 or TRBD2 may be the D gene (5 bases each). The CDR3 is made up of 12 amino acids. Trimming removed 4 bases at V and 9 bases at J, with 12 bases between. CDR1 and CDR2 (germline): KGHDR, SFDVKD. CDR3 coding DNA: TGTGCCACCAGTGAGGGACGGGGATGGCAGTACTTC. This sequence encodes CATSEGRGWQYF.

This clonotype was found many times. This rearrangement joins TRBV20-1 to TRBJ1-5; 7 positions match TRBD1. Germline-derived CDR1 and CDR2 are DFQATT and SNEGSKA (reference sequence). CDR3 length equals 16 residues. V gave up 4 bases and J gave up 3 bases; unmatched junction bases: 12. The CDR3 reads CSATSMIGTDNQPQHF. The CDR3 coding sequence is TGCAGTGCTACGTCGATGATAGGGACAGACAATCAGCCCCAGCATTTT.

The genes are TRBV4-1 and TRBJ2-1; D may correspond to TRBD1 or TRBD2 (5 bases each). Between the trimmed V and J ends, which lost 0 bases and 0 bases, there was a span of 9 bases. The CDR3 extends over 16 amino acids. Germline V gene lookup returns CDR1 MGHRA and CDR2 YSYEKL. The CDR3 DNA sequence: TGCGCCAGCAGCCAAGAGGGGGACCTCTCCTACAATGAGCAGTTCTTC. Its translation: CASSQEGDLSYNEQFF.

This clonotype occurred a few times. The V gene is TRBV28, the J gene TRBJ1-3; D unclear. The CDR3 totals 14 residues. V lost 4 bases, J lost 0 bases, and 7 bases lay in between. CDR1 MDHEN and CDR2 SYDVKM come from the germline V gene. The CDR3 DNA reads as TGTGCCAGCAGTTCGGTCAACTCTGGAAACACCATATATTTT. It yields the protein CASSSVNSGNTIYF.

This clonotype was observed many times. This rearrangement joins TRBV6-5 to TRBJ1-4; a weak D match, TRBD1 (5 bases). The ends were cut back, 5 bases at V and 0 bases at J, with 10 bases in the middle. The CDR3 is made up of 15 amino acids. Germline loops: CDR1 MNHEY, CDR2 SVGAGI. CDR3 region: CASSDRPATNEKLFF. The CDR3 coding sequence is TGTGCCAGCAGTGACAGACCCGCAACTAATGAAAAACTGTTTTTT.

The chain is built from TRBV10-2 and TRBJ2-7; D possibly corresponds to TRBD1 (6 bases). The germline gives CDR1 WSHSY, CDR2 SAAADI. Trimming pared 4 bases from V and 0 bases from J, leaving 7 bases between. CDR3 length: 13 residues. CDR3 amino acids: CASSGQASYEQYF. Written as DNA, the CDR3 is TGCGCCAGCAGTGGACAGGCCTCCTACGAGCAGTACTTC.

V is TRBV5-4 and J is TRBJ2-5, with D maybe TRBD1 (5 bases). This CDR3 is 14 amino acids long. CDR1 is SGHNT, CDR2 YYREEE, per germline (reference sequence). Trimming cost V 3 bases and J 5 bases, with 14 bases left between them. The CDR3, as DNA: TGTGCCAGCAGCTCCCCGGGCAGGGCGGAGACCCAGTACTTC. It translates to CASSSPGRAETQYF.

This clonotype was seen many times. The chain combines TRBV7-2 with TRBJ2-3; D not certain. Germline loops: CDR1 SGHTA, CDR2 FQGNSA. Between the trimmed V and J ends, which lost 4 bases and 3 bases, there was a span of 14 bases. The CDR3 totals 15 residues. The CDR3 DNA follows: TGTGCCAGCAGCTCCCCGGGCCTCCCAACAGATACGCAGTATTTT. It encodes CASSSPGLPTDTQYF.